This TCR beta chain was identified during a study of blood T cell repertoires in COVID-19. Study details: In each case, the material was cDNA or gDNA derived from T cells, B-cell-depleted T cells, or PBMCs.

Germline V gives CDR1 LNHNV, CDR2 YYDKDF (reference sequence). The CDR3 is 17 residues long. Trimming left V 1 base short and J 0 bases short, with 15 bases between. Clones were read by immunoSEQ multiplex PCR, and TCRdb kept only the in-frame ones, dropping some. The profile shows roughly 74,000 clones, around nine tenths of them singletons. Adults between roughly 18 and 89 years of age took part from under 30 US areas. The sequencing sample was made of PBMCs or T cells enriched from blood (not recorded which). The source of this sequence is a woman aged 45 to 65 with acute COVID-19. The V gene is TRBV15, the J gene TRBJ1-1; no reliable D call. The CDR3: CATSRAVSRYMNTEAFF. Written as DNA, the CDR3 is TGTGCCACCAGCAGAGCGGTGTCGCGGTACATGAACACTGAAGCTTTCTTT.